The 30 T cell receptor beta chains in this list originate from one sample, sequenced in a study of blood T cell repertoires in COVID-19. The protocol was immunoSEQ multiplex PCR, while the TCRdb copy is restricted to in-frame clones and leaves out a portion. The repertoire includes about 360,000 clones, approximately 87% of them detected once, and 1.5% to 2.5% sits in the top ten. The sample taken for sequencing was PBMCs or T cells enriched from blood (not recorded which). The receptors here all came from a man in his forties in a cohort exposed to, infected with or recovered from COVID-19 (not recorded which).

This chain joins TRBV7-8 and TRBJ2-7, with 8 nucleotides matching TRBD2. The CDR3 consists of 15 residues. V lost 1 base, J lost 0 bases, and 2 bases stayed unmatched. Germline CDR1 and CDR2: SGHVS and FQNEAQ. CDR3 residues: CASSLDLAGSYEQYF. The CDR3 region has the DNA TGTGCCAGCAGCTTAGATCTAGCGGGCTCCTACGAGCAGTACTTC. Supplemented by reference TRBV7-8 and TRBJ2-7, the full variable domain reads GAGVSQSPRYKVAKRGQDVALRCDPISGHVSLFWYQQALGQGPEFLTYFQNEAQLDKSGLPSDRFFAERPEGSVSTLKIQRTQQEDSAVYLCASSLDLAGSYEQYFGPGTRLTVT.

The chain combines TRBV5-1 with TRBJ2-2, with 9 bases lining up with TRBD2. The ends lost 0 bases at V and 0 bases at J; junction bases unmatched: 9. Germline CDR1 reads SGHRS; CDR2 reads YFSETQ. The CDR3 is 19 residues long. For the CDR3, the DNA is TGCGCCAGCAGCTTGGCCCTCGTAGCGGGAGCAGCGAACACCGGGGAGCTGTTTTTT. Its translation is CASSLALVAGAANTGELFF.

This chain links TRBV7-2 with TRBJ1-5; D unclear. Germline assignment: CDR1 SGHTA and CDR2 FQGNSA. The V and J ends lost 3 bases and 0 bases respectively, with 9 bases between them. This CDR3 has 15 amino acids. Written as DNA, the CDR3 is TGTGCCAGCAGCTTTAGCGGGTATAGCAATCAGCCCCAGCATTTT. Protein product: CASSFSGYSNQPQHF.

This chain joins TRBV7-3 and TRBJ2-1; 11 bases are a match to TRBD2. Germline assignment: CDR1 SGHTA and CDR2 FQGTGA. Germline trimming cut 5 bases from V and 4 bases from J; bases unmatched to any gene: 7. The CDR3 is 16 residues long. The CDR3 reads CASSQSGTSGYNEQFF. The CDR3, as DNA: TGTGCCAGCAGCCAATCCGGGACTAGCGGTTACAATGAGCAGTTCTTC. Full variable domain (missing parts from reference TRBV7-3 and TRBJ2-1): GAGVSQTPSNKVTEKGKYVELRCDPISGHTALYWYRQSLGQGPEFLIYFQGTGAADDSGLPNDRFFAVRPEGSVSTLKIQRTERGDSAVYLCASSQSGTSGYNEQFFGPGTRLTVL.

The V and J genes are TRBV19 and TRBJ2-2; D not certain. V was clipped by 11 bases and J by 1 base, with 11 bases between them. From germline, CDR1 is LNHDA and CDR2 SQIVND (reference sequence). There are 13 residues in the CDR3. The CDR3, as DNA: TGTGCCTTTACGGTGCTGAACACCGGGGAGCTGTTTTTT. This translates into CAFTVLNTGELFF.

CDR3 coding DNA: TGTGCCAGTAGTATTAGAGGAGGGGCGGCGAGAAACTATGGCTACACCTTC. It encodes CASSIRGGAARNYGYTF. The rearrangement links TRBV19 to TRBJ1-2, with D perhaps TRBD1 (5 bases). This CDR3 has 17 residues. V was pared by 3 bases and J by 2 bases, with 19 bases between. Germline V CDR1 and CDR2: LNHDA, SQIVND (reference sequence).

This clone appeared once. The chain recombines TRBV11-2 with TRBJ2-2; TRBD2 matches 9 bases. The length of the CDR3 is 15 residues. With 5 bases clipped from V and 0 bases from J, the junction kept 1 base outside the gene matches. In germline, CDR1 is SGHAT, CDR2 FQNNGV. The CDR3 bases are TGTGCCAGCAGCCCTAGCGGGACGAACACCGGGGAGCTGTTTTTT. Translation: CASSPSGTNTGELFF.

This chain links TRBV6-5 with TRBJ2-2; D perhaps matches TRBD2 (5 bases). Trimming pared 10 bases from V and 2 bases from J, leaving 11 bases between. From germline, CDR1 is MNHEY and CDR2 SVGAGI. The CDR3 runs to 13 residues. Here the CDR3 DNA reads TGTGCCACCACCCCGGGAAACACCGGGGAGCTGTTTTTT. Translated, it gives CATTPGNTGELFF.

The CDR3 loop is CASRFHGNTIYF. In DNA form, the CDR3 reads TGTGCCAGCAGGTTCCATGGAAACACCATATATTTT. The chain carries TRBV5-8 and TRBJ1-3, with D unclear. Germline loops: CDR1 SGHTS, CDR2 YDEGEE. CDR3 length: 12 residues. V was shortened by 5 bases and J by 3 bases, with 6 bases between the two germline ends.

J is TRBJ1-1 and V is TRBV7-6; D perhaps matches TRBD1 (5 bases). Per the germline V gene, CDR1 is SGHVS and CDR2 is FNYEAQ. Trimming removed 1 base at V and 0 bases at J, with 6 bases between. The CDR3 is 14 amino acids. The CDR3 protein is CASSLVRVNTEAFF. The CDR3 bases are TGTGCCAGCAGCTTAGTCAGGGTGAACACTGAAGCTTTCTTT.

The CDR3 loop is CASSTALTGDNTDTQYF. The CDR3, as DNA: TGTGCCAGTAGTACCGCGCTGACAGGGGACAACACAGATACGCAGTATTTT. V gene TRBV19 combines with J gene TRBJ2-3; the match to TRBD1 covers 8 bases. V lost 4 bases to trimming and J lost 2 bases; unmatched junction nucleotides: 11. Germline V gives CDR1 LNHDA, CDR2 SQIVND (reference sequence). This CDR3 is 17 amino acids long.

The chain is built from TRBV7-2 and TRBJ1-2, with D perhaps TRBD1 (6 bases). Trimming shortened V by 5 bases and J by 4 bases, and 17 bases separated the two germline ends. The CDR3 consists of 15 residues. Germline values: CDR1 SGHTA, CDR2 FQGNSA. Here the CDR3 reads CASSAQGKRIYGYTF. Written as DNA, the CDR3 is TGTGCCAGCAGCGCACAGGGAAAGAGGATCTATGGCTACACCTTC.

The chain is built from TRBV6-4 and TRBJ2-7; 10 positions agree with TRBD1. Germline loops: CDR1 MRHNA, CDR2 SNTAGT. The CDR3 is 15 residues long. The ends lost 2 bases at V and 3 bases at J; junction bases unmatched: 4. The CDR3 bases are TGTGCCAGCAGTGACCGGGACAGGGGAGGCTACGAGCAGTACTTC. Its protein is CASSDRDRGGYEQYF.

The table lists this clone with a count of one. CDR3 coding DNA: TGTGCCAGCAGCCCCGAATCGGGACATAACAATGAGCAGTTCTTC. It codes for CASSPESGHNNEQFF. V gene TRBV5-4 combines with J gene TRBJ2-1; the D gene is possibly TRBD1 (6 bases). Germline CDR1 reads SGHNT; CDR2 reads YYREEE (reference sequence). Trimming left V 4 bases short and J 5 bases short, with 16 bases between. This CDR3 is 15 amino acids long.

This sequence joins TRBV3-1 (or the pseudogene TRBV3-2) and TRBJ2-2, with 7 bases fitting TRBD1. With 2 bases clipped from V and 4 bases from J, the junction kept 4 bases outside the gene matches. Germline assignment: CDR1 LGHDT and CDR2 YNNKEL (reference sequence). This CDR3 comprises 15 residues. The CDR3 DNA reads as TGTGCCAGCAGCCAATCCCCAGGGGGCACCGGGGAGCTGTTTTTT. This gives the protein CASSQSPGGTGELFF.

CDR3 nucleotide sequence: TGTGCCAGTAGTATCTACAGGGGACAAGAGACCCAGTACTTC. Amino acid sequence: CASSIYRGQETQYF. This sequence joins TRBV19 and TRBJ2-5, with 7 bases fitting TRBD1. J gave up 2 bases and V 3 bases, and 3 bases lay outside the gene matches. CDR3 size: 14 residues. Germline V gene lookup returns CDR1 LNHDA and CDR2 SQIVND (reference sequence). The entire variable domain, with the rest obtained from reference TRBV19 and TRBJ2-5, is as follows: DGGITQSPKYLFRKEGQNVTLSCEQNLNHDAMYWYRQDPGQGLRLIYYSQIVNDFQKGDIAEGYSVSREKKESFPLTVTSAQKNPTAFYLCASSIYRGQETQYFGPGTRLLVL.

This rearrangement joins TRBV10-3 to TRBJ1-1, with D possibly being TRBD1 (6 bases). Trimming stripped 2 bases from V and 1 base from J, with 8 bases between. From germline, CDR1 is ENHRY and CDR2 SYGVKD. The CDR3 runs to 14 residues. DNA of the CDR3: TGTGCCATCAGTGAGGTCAGGGGGAACACTGAAGCTTTCTTT. Translated: CAISEVRGNTEAFF.

This clone was found once. The V gene is TRBV5-1, the J gene TRBJ2-1; D may be TRBD2 (7 bases). Germline CDR1 and CDR2: SGHRS and YFSETQ. V was pared by 0 bases and J by 9 bases, with 19 bases between. CDR3 length: 16 residues. CDR3 coding DNA: TGCGCCAGCAGCTTGGAAGGGGGGAGGGCCGGAGTTGAGCAGTTCTTC. It yields the protein CASSLEGGRAGVEQFF.

There are a few counts of this clone. This chain links TRBV14 with TRBJ2-1; 10 bases line up with TRBD2. The CDR3 is 15 residues long. J gave up 6 bases and V 3 bases, and 5 bases lay outside the gene matches. Per the germline V gene, CDR1 is SGHDN and CDR2 is FVKESK. The chain's CDR3 is CASSHLGTSVNEQFF. The DNA for the CDR3 is TGTGCCAGCAGCCATTTAGGGACTAGCGTCAATGAGCAGTTCTTC.

V usage is TRBV21-1 and J usage is TRBJ2-7; TRBD2 reflects the table's D call only, with no check against the DNA. TRBV21-1 counts as a pseudogene. This CDR3 region has 16 residues. The CDR3 DNA reads as TGTGCCAGCAGCAAAGAGGATAGCGGGAGGGCCTACGAGCAGTACTTC. Its protein product is CASSKEDSGRAYEQYF.

The V and J genes are TRBV2 and TRBJ2-1, with TRBD1 matching 10 bases. With V trimmed by 3 bases and J by 9 bases, 2 bases remained unmatched. This CDR3 has 13 amino acids. Germline-derived CDR1 and CDR2 are SNHLY and FYNNEI. The CDR3 sequence: CASSETGGGEQFF. The CDR3 bases are TGTGCCAGCAGTGAGACAGGGGGCGGTGAGCAGTTCTTC.

This chain uses TRBV7-9 with TRBJ2-7; tentative D call: TRBD1 (5 bases). The V end lost 5 bases, the J end lost 5 bases, and 13 bases lay between the germline ends. The CDR3 extends over 13 amino acids. Germline CDR1 SEHNR, CDR2 FQNEAQ (reference sequence). CDR3: CASSADRWDEQYF. The CDR3 DNA sequence: TGTGCCAGCAGCGCCGACAGATGGGACGAGCAGTACTTC.

The rearrangement uses TRBV28 and TRBJ1-5; no firm D call. Looked up from germline, CDR1 is MDHEN and CDR2 is SYDVKM. The CDR3 is 18 amino acids. V lost 6 bases and J 0 bases, leaving 21 bases between the germline ends. CDR3 coding DNA: TGTGCCAGCAGCCCCCCACCTCCCGGTAAATATAGCAATCAGCCCCAGCATTTT. Translating it yields CASSPPPPGKYSNQPQHF.

The chain links TRBV20-1 to TRBJ2-1, with D possibly being TRBD1 (6 bases). Germline CDR1 and CDR2: DFQATT and SNEGSKA (reference sequence). The V end lost 6 bases, the J end lost 9 bases, and 12 bases lay between the germline ends. The CDR3 spans 11 residues. In DNA, the CDR3 is TGCAGTGCATCACAGGGCCGTGAGCAGTTCTTC. Its protein product is CSASQGREQFF.

The chain joins TRBV5-4 to TRBJ1-2; 10 nucleotides match TRBD1. The junction had 8 bases not matched to a gene; V was cut back by 4 bases and J by 5 bases. CDR3 length: 15 residues. Germline V gene sequence: CDR1 SGHNT, CDR2 YYREEE (reference sequence). CDR3 sequence (DNA): TGTGCCAGCAGCACAGGACAGGGGGAATATTATGGCTACACCTTC. It specifies CASSTGQGEYYGYTF.

The chain combines TRBV11-3 with TRBJ2-1, with TRBD2 identical over 7 bases. The V segment lost 4 bases and the J segment 6 bases; nucleotides outside the gene matches: 9. The length of the CDR3 is 15 residues. Germline loops: CDR1 SGHNT, CDR2 YENEEA. CDR3 in amino acids: CASSSWGGGSNEQFF. The CDR3 bases are TGTGCCAGCAGCTCCTGGGGGGGAGGGAGCAATGAGCAGTTCTTC.

The chain uses TRBV27 and TRBJ2-2; a weak D match, TRBD1 (6 bases). V lost 5 bases to trimming and J lost 2 bases, with 15 bases between them. CDR1 is MNHEY, CDR2 SMNVEV, per germline (reference sequence). The CDR3 is 16 residues long. The CDR3 bases are TGTGCCAGCAGTCCGCTGACAGGAGGAAACACCGGGGAGCTGTTTTTT. Translation gives CASSPLTGGNTGELFF.

The V gene is TRBV19, the J gene TRBJ2-1; possibly TRBD2 for D (6 bases). In germline, CDR1 is LNHDA, CDR2 SQIVND (reference sequence). The V end lost 3 bases, the J end lost 5 bases, and 14 bases lay between the germline ends. CDR3 length equals 15 residues. CDR3 bases: TGTGCCAGTAGTATTACGGGAGTCGGGCACAATGAGCAGTTCTTC. Protein sequence: CASSITGVGHNEQFF.

This sequence joins TRBV6-6 and TRBJ1-1, with D possibly matching TRBD1 (6 bases). Per germline, CDR1 MNHNY and CDR2 SVGAGI (reference sequence). The CDR3 length is 15 residues. The V and J ends lost 5 bases and 1 base respectively, with 14 bases between them. DNA for the CDR3: TGTGCCAGCAGTACCCCTCCGGGACAGAACACTGAAGCTTTCTTT. Translation: CASSTPPGQNTEAFF.

This chain connects TRBV3-1 (or the pseudogene TRBV3-2) to TRBJ2-2, with 12 bases matching TRBD2. The CDR3 spans 18 residues. V lost 1 base and J lost 9; bases outside the gene matches: 12. Germline CDR1 is LGHDT and CDR2 is YNNKEL (reference sequence). The CDR3 sequence is CASSQGNLRTSGMRELFF. DNA for the CDR3: TGTGCCAGCAGCCAAGGAAATCTCCGGACTAGCGGGATGAGGGAGCTGTTTTTT.